This T cell receptor (beta chain) was found in a study of blood T cells in healthy people across ages. The second PCR ran roughly 6 to 11 cycles with a sample-barcoded 5' primer and J-beta primers. TCRdb re-called the 5' RACE reads through MiXCR, storing one row per CDR3 protein. The data hold about 800,000 distinct CDR3 sequences, with roughly 25% observed a single time. The CDR3 is made up of 13 amino acids. CDR1 MNHEY and CDR2 SVGAGI come from the germline V gene. V dropped 2 bases and J dropped 2 bases, with 7 bases sitting between them. There are many counts of this clonotype. A further study also used this sample, focusing on T cells of mothers and their children. This second study says: Mothers and children who were related shared slightly more overlap than unrelated pairs, but not significantly more.

Sequencing input: blood. The V and J genes are TRBV6-5 and TRBJ2-7, with D tentatively TRBD2 (5 bases). The TCR sequence derives from a boy aged 5-17 years in good health. DNA of the CDR3: TGTGCCAGCAGTTACGGGCGGGCCTACGAGCAGTACTTC. Residues: CASSYGRAYEQYF.